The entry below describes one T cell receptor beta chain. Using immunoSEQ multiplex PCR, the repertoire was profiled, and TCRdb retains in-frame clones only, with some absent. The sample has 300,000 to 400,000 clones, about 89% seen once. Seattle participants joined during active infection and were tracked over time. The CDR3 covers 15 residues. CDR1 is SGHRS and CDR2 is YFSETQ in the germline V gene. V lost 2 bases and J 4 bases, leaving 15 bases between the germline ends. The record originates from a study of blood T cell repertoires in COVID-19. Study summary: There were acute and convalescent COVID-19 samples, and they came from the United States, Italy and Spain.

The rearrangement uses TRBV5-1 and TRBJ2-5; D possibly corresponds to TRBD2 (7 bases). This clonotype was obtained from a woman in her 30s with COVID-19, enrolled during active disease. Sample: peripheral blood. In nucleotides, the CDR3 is TGCGCCAGCAGCTTAAGGGCAGGGGAGGGAGAGACCCAGTACTTC. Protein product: CASSLRAGEGETQYF.